The 31 T cell receptor beta chains below come from one sample, sequenced in a study of blood T cell repertoires in COVID-19. The table came from immunoSEQ multiplex PCR; TCRdb's copy has only in-frame clones and leaves some out. The sample gives approximately 300,000 clones, roughly 87% of which show up once; roughly 2% is in the top ten. Sequenced material: peripheral blood. Source of these receptors: a woman aged 50 to 60 who had recovered from COVID-19.

The V and J genes are TRBV7-3 and TRBJ2-3; TRBD1 matches at 7 bases. This CDR3 contains 15 residues. The junction had 7 bases not matched to a gene; V was cut back by 5 bases and J by 2 bases. From germline, CDR1 is SGHTA and CDR2 FQGTGA. The CDR3 nucleotides read TGTGCCAGCAGCCTCACCGGGACAGTCACAGATACGCAGTATTTT. It is translated as CASSLTGTVTDTQYF.

Here the CDR3 reads CASSLSGTSNGELFF. The CDR3 DNA reads as TGTGCCAGCAGTTTATCTGGGACTAGTAACGGGGAGCTGTTTTTT. This chain links TRBV27 with TRBJ2-2, with TRBD2 matching 8 bases. CDR1 and CDR2 (germline): MNHEY, SMNVEV (reference sequence). Trimming took 0 bases from V and 7 from J; bases not matched to a gene: 4. The CDR3 spans 15 residues.

Only one count was recorded for this clone. The CDR3 bases are TGTGCCAGCAGTTCAGGACAGGGGGCGGGCACTGAAGCTTTCTTT. Amino acids: CASSSGQGAGTEAFF. The V call is TRBV6-2 or TRBV6-3, the J call TRBJ1-1; 11 bases agree with TRBD1. After removal of 4 bases from V and 4 bases from J, the junction contained 5 bases not matched to a gene. Germline CDR1 MNHEY, CDR2 SVGEGT. The CDR3 runs to 15 residues.

The V gene is TRBV30, the J gene TRBJ1-1; D gene ambiguous. Germline V gene sequence: CDR1 GTSNPN, CDR2 SVGIG (reference sequence). Trimming shortened V by 7 bases and J by 5 bases, and 11 bases separated the two germline ends. The CDR3 contains 11 residues. The CDR3 nucleotides are TGTGCCTCCAGGCGAAGGACTGAAGCTTTCTTT. It specifies CASRRRTEAFF.

The V gene is TRBV24-1, the J gene TRBJ2-5, with 8 positions matching TRBD2. V lost 3 bases, J lost 6 bases, and 20 bases stayed unmatched. There are 19 residues in the CDR3. In germline, CDR1 is KGHDR, CDR2 SFDVKD. CDR3 amino acids: CATSDPPGGDGRASKTQYF. CDR3 coding DNA: TGTGCCACCAGTGATCCCCCCGGTGGGGACGGGAGGGCCTCAAAGACCCAGTACTTC.

The V and J genes are TRBV19 and TRBJ2-5, with 10 bases aligning to TRBD2. V shed 7 bases and J 4 bases; nucleotides not matched to a gene: 9. Germline values: CDR1 LNHDA, CDR2 SQIVND (reference sequence). This CDR3 contains 15 residues. DNA of the CDR3: TGTGCCAGTACCAAAGAAAGCGGGAGGGGAGAGACCCAGTACTTC. As protein: CASTKESGRGETQYF.

The chain uses TRBV9 and TRBJ1-4; TRBD1 matches 8 bases. V lost 2 bases and J lost 4; bases outside the gene matches: 4. Germline loops: CDR1 SGDLS, CDR2 YYNGEE. This CDR3 region has 15 residues. Written as DNA, the CDR3 is TGTGCCAGCAGCGTGACCACAGGGGGTAATGAAAAACTGTTTTTT. This translates into CASSVTTGGNEKLFF. Full variable domain (rest looked up from reference TRBV9 and TRBJ1-4): DSGVTQTPKHLITATGQRVTLRCSPRSGDLSVYWYQQSLDQGLQFLIQYYNGEERAKGNILERFSAQQFPDLHSELNLSSLELGDSALYFCASSVTTGGNEKLFFGSGTQLSVL.

The chain recombines TRBV6-4 with TRBJ2-2, with a weak D call TRBD1 (5 bases). The ends were cut back, 3 bases at V and 4 bases at J, with 12 bases in the middle. The CDR3 totals 15 residues. CDR1 and CDR2 (germline): MRHNA, SNTAGT. CDR3 in DNA: TGTGCCAGCAGTGATCAAGGGGCGGCCACCGGGGAGCTGTTTTTT. Its translation is CASSDQGAATGELFF.

The chain has TRBV5-8 and TRBJ1-1; D perhaps matches TRBD1 (5 bases). Trimming removed 1 base at V and 1 base at J, with 11 bases between. Germline values: CDR1 SGHTS, CDR2 YDEGEE. This CDR3 has 15 amino acids. The CDR3 DNA reads TGTGCCAGCAGCTTGCAAGGACACCAGAACACTGAAGCTTTCTTT. It specifies CASSLQGHQNTEAFF. Complete variable domain (other parts from reference TRBV5-8 and TRBJ1-1): EAGVTQSPTHLIKTRGQQATLRCSPISGHTSVYWYQQALGLGLQFLLWYDEGEERNRGNFPPRFSGRQFPNYSSELNVNALELEDSALYLCASSLQGHQNTEAFFGQGTRLTVV.

The chain joins TRBV28 to TRBJ2-5; 11 bases align to TRBD1. This CDR3 is 16 amino acids long. Germline V gives CDR1 MDHEN, CDR2 SYDVKM. V was clipped by 6 bases and J by 4 bases; unmatched bases: 10. The CDR3 nucleotides read TGTGCCAGCAGCCTACCGGGACAGGGGGGTTTAGAGACCCAGTACTTC. The encoded protein is CASSLPGQGGLETQYF.

The J gene is TRBJ2-4, the V gene TRBV7-2; 7 bases match TRBD1. V lost 5 bases to trimming and J lost 1 base; unmatched junction nucleotides: 5. CDR1 and CDR2 (germline): SGHTA, FQGNSA. The CDR3 contains 15 residues. The CDR3 sequence is CASSPLRGAKNIQYF. The CDR3 nucleotides read TGTGCCAGCAGCCCTCTCAGGGGGGCCAAAAACATTCAGTACTTC.

This rearrangement joins TRBV6-2 or TRBV6-3 to TRBJ2-3, with TRBD2 matching 8 bases. The CDR3 totals 17 residues. CDR1 is MNHEY, CDR2 SVGEGT, per germline. V lost 3 bases to trimming and J lost 4 bases; unmatched junction nucleotides: 12. The CDR3 loop is CASSYSSSGSHADTQYF. Here the CDR3 DNA reads TGTGCCAGCAGTTATAGTTCGAGCGGGAGCCACGCAGATACGCAGTATTTT.

This clone was seen only once. V and J are TRBV27 and TRBJ1-6; TRBD1 agrees at 9 bases. J gave up 5 bases and V 1 base, and 6 bases lay outside the gene matches. The germline V gene has CDR1 MNHEY and CDR2 SMNVEV (reference sequence). CDR3 length: 17 amino acids. The CDR3 loop is CASSLFTGGLDNSPLHF. As DNA, the CDR3 is TGTGCCAGCAGTTTATTCACAGGGGGCTTGGATAATTCACCCCTCCACTTT.

The rearrangement joins TRBV18 to TRBJ1-5, with 7 bases matching TRBD1. The germline gives CDR1 KGHSH, CDR2 LQKENI. The CDR3 has 15 amino acids. V shed 3 bases, J shed 7 bases, and the junction held 9 bases outside the gene matches. DNA of the CDR3: TGTGCCAGCTCACCCGGACAGGAAAGGTGGCAGCCCCAGCATTTT. Its translation: CASSPGQERWQPQHF.

The chain has TRBV6-1 and TRBJ1-5; D unresolved. Germline CDR1 reads MNHNS; CDR2 reads SASEGT. Trimming stripped 3 bases from V and 7 bases from J, with 13 bases between. The CDR3 is 14 amino acids. CDR3 in amino acids: CASSDPQRGQPQHF. The CDR3 coding sequence is TGTGCCAGCAGTGACCCCCAGCGGGGACAGCCCCAGCATTTT.

The chain employs TRBV5-4 and TRBJ1-2, with D perhaps TRBD1 (6 bases). CDR1 is SGHNT, CDR2 YYREEE, per germline (reference sequence). Trimming shortened V by 0 bases and J by 6 bases, and 9 bases separated the two germline ends. CDR3 length: 13 residues. For the CDR3, the DNA is TGTGCCAGCAGCTTGGTCAGGGGTCATGGCTACACCTTC. Protein product: CASSLVRGHGYTF.

V is TRBV5-1 and J is TRBJ2-1, with TRBD1 matching over 7 bases. V shed 2 bases, J shed 6 bases, and the junction held 11 bases outside the gene matches. Germline V lookup: CDR1 SGHRS, CDR2 YFSETQ. The CDR3 spans 16 residues. This CDR3 reads CASSFPGQVLVNEQFF. The CDR3 DNA reads as TGCGCCAGCAGCTTCCCAGGACAGGTCCTTGTCAATGAGCAGTTCTTC.

V is TRBV27 and J is TRBJ1-4; 8 bases map to TRBD1. This CDR3 contains 15 residues. The germline V gene has CDR1 MNHEY and CDR2 SMNVEV (reference sequence). The V segment lost 0 bases and the J segment 8 bases; nucleotides outside the gene matches: 5. This CDR3 is CASSLSRQGREKLFF. CDR3 bases: TGTGCCAGCAGTTTATCGAGACAGGGGCGCGAAAAACTGTTTTTT.

The chain employs TRBV10-3 and TRBJ1-2; D is uncertain. Germline V gives CDR1 ENHRY, CDR2 SYGVKD. There are 12 residues in the CDR3. V lost 0 bases and J lost 8, with 7 bases in between. The CDR3 region is CAISESKRGYTF. The CDR3 nucleotides read TGTGCCATCAGTGAGTCGAAACGGGGCTACACCTTC.

The chain carries TRBV10-3 and TRBJ1-2; D remains ambiguous. This CDR3 comprises 14 residues. In germline, CDR1 is ENHRY, CDR2 SYGVKD. Trimming pared 5 bases from V and 1 base from J, leaving 11 bases between. The CDR3 reads CAISPGESNYGYTF. CDR3 nucleotides: TGTGCCATCAGTCCCGGGGAGAGTAACTATGGCTACACCTTC.

The chain employs TRBV24-1 and TRBJ2-3, with D perhaps TRBD2 (5 bases). V lost 5 bases and J lost 7, with 6 bases in between. The CDR3 has 11 amino acids. Germline lookup yields CDR1 KGHDR and CDR2 SFDVKD. The CDR3 region has the DNA TGTGCCACCAGTGCGGGGAATACGCAGTATTTT. This gives the protein CATSAGNTQYF.

This chain joins TRBV28 and TRBJ2-5; the match to TRBD2 covers 8 bases. The CDR3 is 16 residues long. The germline gives CDR1 MDHEN, CDR2 SYDVKM. With V trimmed by 5 bases and J by 1 base, 9 bases remained unmatched. The CDR3 is CASSPSSGSRQETQYF. The CDR3 nucleotides read TGTGCCAGCAGTCCTTCAAGCGGGAGCCGCCAAGAGACCCAGTACTTC.

This clone was counted between two and nine times. The V gene is TRBV21-1, the J gene TRBJ2-7; the table's TRBD2 call for D was not verified on the DNA. TRBV21-1 is a documented pseudogene. The CDR3 has 16 amino acids. CDR3 bases: TGTGCCAGCAGCAAACGGACTAGCGGGGGCTCCTACGAGCAGTACTTC. Amino acids: CASSKRTSGGSYEQYF.

This clone was observed once. V usage is TRBV30 and J usage is TRBJ2-1; TRBD2 matches at 9 bases. This CDR3 is 13 amino acids long. V gave up 7 bases and J gave up 6 bases; unmatched junction bases: 7. Germline values: CDR1 GTSNPN, CDR2 SVGIG (reference sequence). For the CDR3, the DNA is TGTGCCTCCTTAGCGGGAGTTCTCAATGAGCAGTTCTTC. This encodes CASLAGVLNEQFF.

This clone was observed once. V usage is TRBV7-8 and J usage is TRBJ2-7; maybe TRBD2 (7 bases). Looked up from germline, CDR1 is SGHVS and CDR2 is FQNEAQ. There are 17 residues in the CDR3. V was pared by 3 bases and J by 0 bases, with 18 bases between. CDR3 bases: TGTGCCAGCAGCTTCTACGGTGGGGGGGGCTACTCCTACGAGCAGTACTTC. Translation: CASSFYGGGGYSYEQYF.

The V and J genes are TRBV3-1 (or the pseudogene TRBV3-2) and TRBJ1-1; a weak D match, TRBD1 (5 bases). The CDR3 contains 12 residues. Germline loops: CDR1 LGHDT, CDR2 YNNKEL (reference sequence). Deletions cut 1 base from V and 10 bases from J, with 10 bases between. The CDR3 DNA reads as TGTGCCAGCAGCCAAGGGGGGGACCCAGCTTTCTTT. It codes for CASSQGGDPAFF.

Notes on this clone: The junction does not match germline at one end; this may be a read error. The chain employs TRBV6-2 or TRBV6-3 and TRBJ1-4; unclear D gene. Germline CDR1 and CDR2: MNHEY and SVGEGT. The CDR3 runs to 11 residues. The CDR3: CASSDTERLFF. As DNA, the CDR3 is TGTGCCAGCAGCGATACAGAAAGACTGTTTTTT.

This clone came up once. The J gene is TRBJ1-2, the V gene TRBV9, with 9 bases fitting TRBD1. The CDR3 length is 15 residues. The germline gives CDR1 SGDLS, CDR2 YYNGEE. J lost 8 bases, V lost 0 bases, and 8 bases had no gene match. The DNA of the CDR3 is TGTGCCAGCAGCGTAGGGGGACAGGGAGTAAGCGGCTACACCTTC. Protein product: CASSVGGQGVSGYTF.

This chain's CDR3 is CASSLKPQSGGQYEAFF. The CDR3 region has the DNA TGTGCCAGTAGTCTAAAACCACAATCCGGTGGGCAGTACGAAGCTTTCTTT. The rearrangement joins TRBV19 to TRBJ1-1; the D is unclear. V lost 5 bases and J lost 8, with 27 bases in between. The CDR3 is 17 residues long. Germline V lookup: CDR1 LNHDA, CDR2 SQIVND (reference sequence).

J is TRBJ2-1 and V is TRBV18; D gene uncertain. V gave up 6 bases and J gave up 6 bases, with 9 bases separating them. The germline CDR1 and CDR2 sequences are KGHSH and LQKENI. The length of the CDR3 is 12 residues. This CDR3 reads CASSPTGNEQFF. DNA for the CDR3: TGTGCCAGCTCGCCCACGGGCAATGAGCAGTTCTTC.

V is TRBV18 and J is TRBJ2-3, with TRBD1 matching over 7 bases. The CDR3 length is 13 residues. V lost 6 bases and J lost 6; bases outside the gene matches: 6. The germline CDR1 and CDR2 sequences are KGHSH and LQKENI. CDR3: CASSAGGSDTQYF. The CDR3 bases are TGTGCCAGCTCCGCAGGGGGAAGCGATACGCAGTATTTT.